This TCR beta chain emerged from a study of shared clonotypes between healthy human individuals (TCRdb year 2020). About the investigation overall: The cohort included three men and two women between 18 and 49 years of age. For each donor, three plates each were used for CD4 naive and CD4 memory, two plates were used for CD8 naive, and one plate was used for CD8 memory. Different laboratories and diverse techniques were used to prepare libraries and sequence TCR repertoires, to increase sequencing depth and limit assay-specific biases. Per donor, leukapheresis produced somewhere between about 0.9 and 9.5 billion PBMCs. Blood TCR repertoires of four to six healthy adults were deeply sequenced to estimate repertoire size and the extent of clonotype sharing between individuals. On the study overall, not on this receptor specifically: When a handful of donors were compared, the shared fraction of clonotypes was around 4.6% for naive CD4, 3.5% to 4% for naive CD8, 2.3% for memory CD4, and approximately 0.4% for memory CD8. Naive subsets generally had larger estimated clonotype richness than memory subsets did. Even with the large sequencing depth, rarefaction of the sorted-subset datasets indicated that sequencing was incomplete. Pairwise subsampling indicated that sequencing depth was expected to affect the degree of clonotype sharing among donors. The genetic and exposure-history diversity represented was limited by the small number of donors. Sampling was limited to blood, and TCR repertoires in tissue likely differ from TCR repertoires in blood. Clonotypes shared by all four sorted-subset donors showed higher generation probabilities than non-shared clonotypes.

TCR CDR3 regions were amplified from genomic DNA by multiplex PCR using the deep immunoSEQ assay. Extracted genomic DNA from each cell subset was spread evenly across all wells of several immunoSEQ 96-well plates, with each plate serving as a replicate. For sorted subsets, approximately 210 ng of genomic DNA, equivalent to 25,000 to 35,000 T cell genomes, went into each replicate PCR. Purified libraries were measured with a Qubit 3.0 fluorometer, size-checked on a Bioanalyzer 2100, and measured again with the KAPA Library Quantification kit. Every immunoSEQ 96-well plate was sequenced on a dedicated single-read 150-cycle Illumina NextSeq 550 flow cell. Per the authors' processing: The immunoSEQ output contained only junctional sequences without quality scores, so filtering could not match that applied to full-length reads. To assign V/J genes and CDR3, sequences were annotated against IMGT germline references using PyIR, a Python wrapper for IgBLAST v1.9. Any read was removed if the V/J assignment was weak (E-value above 1e-6), the CDR3 was missing, or the read contained stop codons, out-of-frame junctions, or ambiguous translated residues. V3J clonotypes were defined as sequences sharing an identical inferred V gene, J gene, and CDR3 amino acid sequence. Percentage overlap between repertoires was calculated by dividing the number of shared unique clonotypes by the size of the smaller repertoire. Repertoire richness was assessed with RTK rarefaction, the Chao1 estimator, and Recon v2.1 estimates of unobserved clonotypes. OLGA was used to compute generation probabilities for all TCRbeta clonotypes that the gDNA method yielded from a few donors. TCRdb retrieved this table from immuneACCESS and kept in-frame rearrangements only. Not all clones are present; in checked studies, unresolved V genes account for under half, and no reason is known for the remainder. V, J and clone size were drawn from that table, and D and trimming were deduced from the DNA. In this sample the table shows approximately 1,500,000 clones, around 98% of which occur a single time. The ten largest clones represent about 0.45% of the sample.

The germline V gene provides CDR1 SGHAT and CDR2 FQNNGV. V gives up 5 bases and J gives up 1 base, and the segment between their germline ends measures 8 bases. The CDR3 starts with the cysteine, ends with the phenylalanine, and has 13 residues. CDR3 DNA is the only sequence kept; it has 39 bases, read in frame from the first base. In the case of this clone: Its binding antigen is unknown. The input lacks base qualities; no much larger clone sits a single base away.

The donors were healthy, HIV-negative adults who had no recently reported acute infections or vaccinations. Every donor was a Caucasian adult living in Nashville, Tennessee, USA. Magnetic negative selection was used to enrich CD4+ T cells, after which naive cells were positively selected on CD45RA and the negative fraction became the memory subset. After blood collection by leukapheresis, PBMCs were isolated using Ficoll-Histopaque density gradient centrifugation and then cryopreserved in the vapor phase of liquid nitrogen. Analytical flow cytometry was used to check the purity and quantity of each magnetically sorted T cell population. From each sorted fraction, genomic DNA was isolated and quantified by UV absorbance on a Nanodrop 2000c.

The origin of this receptor is a young man in good health. Sequenced input: naive CD4+ T cells sorted from blood. The cell subset or site tag for this specimen amounts to: CD45RA+ positively selected. Recombination connected TRBV11-2 to TRBJ1-2; there is no confident call for the D gene. The nucleotide sequence reads TGTGCCAGCAGCATTCAAAGTAACTATGGCTACACCTTC. Translated, it gives CASSIQSNYGYTF.